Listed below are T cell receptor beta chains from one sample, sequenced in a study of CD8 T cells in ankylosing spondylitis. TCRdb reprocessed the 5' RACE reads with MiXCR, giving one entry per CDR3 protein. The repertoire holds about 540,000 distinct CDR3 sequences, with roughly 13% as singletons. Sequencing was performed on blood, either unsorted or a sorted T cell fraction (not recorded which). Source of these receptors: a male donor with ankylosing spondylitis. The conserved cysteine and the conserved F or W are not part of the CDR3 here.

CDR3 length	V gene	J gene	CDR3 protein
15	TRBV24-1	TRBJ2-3	ATSDPPGTGVTDTQY
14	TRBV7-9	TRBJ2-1	ASSYTTGLAGHEQF
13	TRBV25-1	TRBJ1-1	ASSPNGGADTEAF
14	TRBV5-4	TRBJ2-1	ASSLAWASGYNEQF
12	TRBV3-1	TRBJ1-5	ASSPLRGNQPQH
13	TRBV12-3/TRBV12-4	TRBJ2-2	ASRVGTVNTGELF
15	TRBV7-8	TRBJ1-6	ASYLKRTGGNNSPLH
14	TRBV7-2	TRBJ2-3	ASSLGGTSGSSAQY
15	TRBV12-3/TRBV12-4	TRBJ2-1	ASSPGTSLTNYNEQF
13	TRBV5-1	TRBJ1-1	ASSFQGGMNTEAF
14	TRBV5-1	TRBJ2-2	ASSDGGASNTGELF
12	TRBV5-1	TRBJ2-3	ASSRGQITDTQY
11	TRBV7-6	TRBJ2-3	ASSSSSGYTQY
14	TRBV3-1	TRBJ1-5	ASSQDLGSRNQPQH
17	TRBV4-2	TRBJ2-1	ASSPELAGVLSSYNEQF
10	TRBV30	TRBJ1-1	AWKENWTEAF
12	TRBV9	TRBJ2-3	ASSKRQGGDTQY
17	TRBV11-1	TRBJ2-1	ASSPPRTSGREQYNEQF
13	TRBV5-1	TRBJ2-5	ASSFTGGPGETQY
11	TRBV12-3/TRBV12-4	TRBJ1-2	ASSPGTGVGYT
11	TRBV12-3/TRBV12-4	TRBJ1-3	ASSSRPGNTIY
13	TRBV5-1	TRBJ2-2	ASSTENLEVGELF
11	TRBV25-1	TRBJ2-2	ATTGGSTGELF
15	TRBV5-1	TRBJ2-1	ASSLGIGSGKYNEQF